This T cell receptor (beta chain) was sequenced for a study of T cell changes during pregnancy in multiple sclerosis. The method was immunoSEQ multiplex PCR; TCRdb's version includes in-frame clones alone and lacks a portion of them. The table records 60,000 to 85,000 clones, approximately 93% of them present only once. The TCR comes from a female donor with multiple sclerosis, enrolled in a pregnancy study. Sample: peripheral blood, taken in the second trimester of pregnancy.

CDR3 loop: CASRLGPRDNSPLHF. The CDR3 nucleotides read TGTGCCAGCCGCTTGGGTCCCAGGGATAATTCACCCCTCCACTTT. This chain connects TRBV6-4 to TRBJ1-6; TRBD1 is a possible D gene (5 bases). V was cut by 8 bases and J by 5 bases, with 16 bases left in between. In germline, CDR1 is MRHNA, CDR2 SNTAGT. There are 15 residues in the CDR3.